Sequencing of this T cell receptor (beta chain) was carried out in a study of CD8+ T cells in alopecia areata. Specified treatment: oral pan-JAK inhibitor, 5-10 mg twice daily. RNA extraction was followed by reverse transcription into cDNA, which acted as the sequencing template. TCRdb's table, derived via immunoSEQ multiplex PCR, lists solely in-frame clones and lacks some. The sample lists about 200,000 clones; roughly three fifths were seen once. Germline CDR1 and CDR2: SNHLY and FYNNEI. This CDR3 comprises 12 residues. The V gene lost 5 bases and the J gene lost 2 bases, with 7 bases spanning the gap.

The TCR sequence derives from a human donor with alopecia areata. The sequencing used CD4+ T cells sorted from blood, collected at week 4, from a patient treated with tofacitinib. The chain couples TRBV2 to TRBJ2-7; D may correspond to TRBD1 or TRBD2 (5 bases each). CDR3 nucleotides: TGTGCCAGCAGTCGGGGCACCTACGAGCAGTACTTC. Protein sequence: CASSRGTYEQYF. Full variable domain (missing parts from reference TRBV2 and TRBJ2-7): EPEVTQTPSHQVTQMGQEVILRCVPISNHLYFYWYRQILGQKVEFLVSFYNNEISEKSEIFDDQFSVERPDGSNFTLKIRSTKLEDSAMYFCASSRGTYEQYFGPGTRLTVT.